Given below is one T cell receptor (beta chain) in context. Each CDR3 protein is one row after TCRdb ran MiXCR on the RT-PCR reads. The sample lists more than 600,000 distinct CDR3 sequences, approximately 15% seen once, with 3.6% in the top ten. Germline loops: CDR1 MNHEY, CDR2 SVGAGI. The CDR3 length is 14 residues. Trimming removed 0 bases from V and 11 bases from J, with 16 bases in between. The chain joins TRBV6-5 to TRBJ1-2; D gene uncertain. This clonotype originated in a female donor in good health, serving as a healthy control. Sequences were obtained from memory CD4+ T cells from blood. The CDR3 DNA follows: TGTGCCAGCAGTTACTCGGCCGGAACATTAGGTTACACCTTC. This encodes CASSYSAGTLGYTF.